This TCR beta chain is drawn from a study of high-grade serous ovarian cancer treatment subgroups. Study-level information: On average, more than 14,000 reads and 7,494 unique TCR beta rearrangements were obtained per sample.

This CDR3 spans 11 amino acids. Germline V CDR1 and CDR2: SGHNT, YENEEA. Profiling relied on immunoSEQ multiplex PCR, and the TCRdb table lists in-frame clones only, not all of them. The sample lists a few thousand clones; more than 75% were seen once. Tumor samples were taken before definitive surgery or chemotherapy. Study results and limitations: Bulk tumor TCR sequencing gave no spatial information. Higher neoantigen levels went with greater TCR clonal relatedness. Different patients shared almost no repertoire; same-patient tumors shared about 0.1 to 0.8.

Details on this clone: Its antigen is still unknown. Mismatch with germline at one junction end may stem from a read error.

Sequenced: tumor tissue. This clonotype was sampled from a human donor with high-grade serous ovarian cancer. The chain combines TRBV11-3 with TRBJ2-5; D is uncertain. TRBJ2-7 explains the end of the DNA better; the J call may be wrong. The DNA for the CDR3 is TGTGCCAGCGGCTTGACGAACGAGCAGTACTTC. Protein: CASGLTNEQYF.